This entry concerns a single TCR beta chain. This clone was seen a single time. This clone's antigen is unknown. Per-base quality was not reported, and no clone a single base away is much larger than it. This sample is part of a study of graft-versus-host responses after intestinal transplantation (dated by TCRdb to the early 2020s). At the level of the whole study: The transplants that recipients got were multivisceral, liver-intestinal, or isolated intestinal. A cohort of some 24 intestinal transplant recipients, including one retransplant, was enrolled, and 3 patients lacking pretransplant specimens were excluded. All recipients received anti-thymocyte globulin induction followed by maintenance tacrolimus and steroids for about three years. A peak of at least 4% donor T cells among recipient peripheral blood mononuclear cells was the definition used for donor T cell macrochimerism. Alloreactive clones were identified by sequencing pre-transplant mixed lymphocyte reaction products and comparing them with unstimulated pre-transplant donor and recipient T cells. After intestinal transplantation, graft-versus-host and host-versus-graft alloreactive T cell clones were followed in the graft, circulation and bone marrow using bulk TCR-beta CDR3 sequencing. Rather than being sequenced by the commercial service, samples from a few later patients were sequenced in-house on an Illumina MiSeq and processed with MiXCR. What the authors observed across the whole study: Early after transplant, peak levels of circulating GvH clones were associated with declines in HvG clones. High GvH to HvG T cell clonal ratios were observed in the allografts of patients with donor T cell macrochimerism. GvH clones were found in recipient bone marrow, and some of the GvH clones appeared earlier in ileal mucosa or blood, which is consistent with an intestinal mucosal origin. Conclusions were limited by the relatively low number and heterogeneity of intestinal transplant patients.

Receptor libraries were prepared by the immunoSEQ multiplex PCR assay. High-throughput TCR-beta CDR3 sequencing of genomic DNA from most patients was performed by Adaptive Biotechnologies. The original pipeline was this. TCR sequencing data for around 19 patients were retrieved from Adaptive's ImmunoSEQ software; a few other patients were processed with MiXCR and VDJtools. CDR3 nucleotide sequences shared between donor and recipient were removed because the origin of such sequences could not be assigned. To count as alloreactive, a clone needed at least 2-fold expansion over unstimulated cells and a minimum CFSE-low frequency of 0.002% (template counts) or 0.001% (read counts). Clones detected in sequenced pre-transplant spleen, lymph node, or MLR CFSE-low populations of the donor or recipient were defined as mappable. Cumulative frequency of alloreactive clones was calculated as a percentage of all sequences weighted by copy number. This is the immuneACCESS table as TCRdb keeps it, with only in-frame sequences that have V and J called. A part of the clones is gone; compared with another copy, unresolved V genes explain less than half, and the rest is unexplained. The DNA gave D and trimming, while V, J and clone size come from that table. For this sample there are fewer than 15,000 clones; approximately 70% appear just once. The ten largest account for around 25% of the sample.

Intraepithelial and lamina propria lymphocytes were isolated from graft specimens using dithiothreitol, EDTA incubations and collagenase D digestion. Bulk TCR-beta sequencing was performed on serial intestinal graft biopsy specimens collected as late as 600 days after transplant. The CDR3 starts with the cysteine, ends with the phenylalanine, and has 15 residues. This entry keeps only the CDR3 DNA: 45 bases, framed from base 1. V was cut back by 8 bases and J by 12 bases, leaving a gap of 26 bases between them. The germline V gene sets CDR1 to MDHEN and CDR2 to SYDVKM. The sequencing used ileum tissue, collected around 99 weeks after intestinal transplantation. The chain employs TRBV28 and TRBJ2-1; the D call is possibly TRBD1 or TRBD2, each sharing 5 bases. This TCR was recovered from a human patient who received an intestinal transplant, so some T cells may come from the graft donor. The DNA is TGTGCCAGCGGAGCTCCCCCAGGGACCAATGGGGGGCAGTTCTTC. This codes for CASGAPPGTNGGQFF.